This T cell receptor beta chain was captured in a study of T-cell reconstitution after alpha-beta-depleted transplantation in children. This clonotype was seen repeatedly, ten times or more. Its antigen is undetermined. Overall study results and limits: At around two months after transplant, the alpha-beta T cells were reportedly derived from several hundred expanded clones that came from non-depleted graft cells. The authors attributed T-cell counts and diversity one year after transplant mostly to newly produced T cells. Diversity of TCRbeta at day 60 was high in some patients, arising from surviving recipient T cells and thymic progenitors.

The TCRbeta library incorporated unique molecular identifiers. TCRdb ran MiXCR on the PCR reads and lists one entry per CDR3 protein. The table lists about 200,000 distinct CDR3 sequences, 7.5% to 9.5% of them singletons. This material consisted of PBMCs, mostly from graft donor cells, taken 360 days after TCRalphabeta/CD19-depleted stem cell transplant. The clonotype was recovered from a male patient aged 2 to 10 who had a stem cell transplant for acute myeloid leukemia, so the T cells may come from the graft donor.

Written as DNA, the CDR3 is TGCAGTGCTCGGGAAGGGGGCCCAAACACTGAAGCTTTCTTT. This codes for CSAREGGPNTEAFF. This rearrangement joins TRBV20-1 to TRBJ1-1; TRBD1 agrees at 7 bases. Trimming removed 5 bases from V and 2 bases from J; junction bases left unmatched: 8. Germline V gene data show CDR1 as DFQATT and CDR2 as SNEGSKA (reference sequence). The CDR3 runs 14 residues.